Shown below are 6 T cell receptor beta chains from a single sample sequenced in a study of control samples from healthy donors and cancer patients. Sequencing was performed with immunoSEQ multiplex PCR; in TCRdb, only in-frame clones are kept and a portion is missing. The sample consists of 46,000 or so clones, roughly 92% of them appearing once. Specimen: PBMCs. These receptors all stem from a man aged 25 to 40 with colorectal cancer.

V is TRBV18 and J is TRBJ2-1, with TRBD1 matching over 9 bases. J gave up 3 bases and V 4 bases, and 4 bases lay outside the gene matches. The germline V gene encodes CDR1 KGHSH and CDR2 LQKENI. This CDR3 region has 15 residues. CDR3 nucleotides: TGTGCCAGCTCACTCCGACAGGGGGGCTACAATGAGCAGTTCTTC. Translated, it gives CASSLRQGGYNEQFF.

This chain links TRBV21-1 with TRBJ1-2. TRBV21-1 is termed a pseudogene. The CDR3 is made up of 17 amino acids. CDR3 coding DNA: TGTGCCAGCAGCAAAATTAGCCGCGGGGTGACTAACTATGGCTACACCTTC. Protein sequence: CASSKISRGVTNYGYTF.

J is TRBJ1-6 and V is TRBV6-2 or TRBV6-3; D remains ambiguous. Germline CDR1 and CDR2: MNHEY and SVGEGT. V was pared by 2 bases and J by 11 bases, with 16 bases between. This CDR3 has 15 amino acids. CDR3 loop: CASSYPLLAGTPLHF. Written as DNA, the CDR3 is TGTGCCAGCAGTTACCCATTGTTGGCGGGGACACCCCTCCACTTT.

The gene calls are TRBV29-1 and TRBJ1-2; D uncertain. V was trimmed by 2 bases and J by 3 bases, leaving 4 bases between them. CDR1 and CDR2 (germline): SQVTM, ANQGSEA. The CDR3 extends over 11 amino acids. In nucleotides, the CDR3 is TGCAGCGTTGAACAGGACTATGGCTACACCTTC. Its translation is CSVEQDYGYTF.

The CDR3 DNA sequence: TGTGCCAGCTCAGAGGCAGGGAATTCACCCCTCCACTTT. It specifies CASSEAGNSPLHF. V usage is TRBV18 and J usage is TRBJ1-6; a weak D match, TRBD1 (5 bases). V was clipped by 5 bases and J by 7 bases, with 9 bases between them. CDR1 and CDR2 from the germline V gene are KGHSH and LQKENI. The CDR3 sequence is 13 residues long.

The chain links TRBV3-1 (or the pseudogene TRBV3-2) to TRBJ2-1, with TRBD2 matching 7 bases. After removal of 4 bases from V and 9 bases from J, the junction contained 12 bases not matched to a gene. This CDR3 is 15 amino acids long. Germline values: CDR1 LGHDT, CDR2 YNNKEL (reference sequence). The CDR3 nucleotides are TGTGCCAGCAGCCCCGACTGGACTAGGAAAAGTGAGCAGTTCTTC. As protein: CASSPDWTRKSEQFF.